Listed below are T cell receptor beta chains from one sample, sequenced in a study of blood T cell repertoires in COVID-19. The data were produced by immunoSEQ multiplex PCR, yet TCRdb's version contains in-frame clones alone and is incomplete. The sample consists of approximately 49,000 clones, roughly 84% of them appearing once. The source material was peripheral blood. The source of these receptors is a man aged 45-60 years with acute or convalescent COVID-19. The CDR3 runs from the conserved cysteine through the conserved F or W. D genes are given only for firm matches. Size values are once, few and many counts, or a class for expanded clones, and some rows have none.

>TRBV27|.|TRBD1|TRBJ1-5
TGTGCCAGCAGTTTGAAAGGGGGCGGTCAGCCCCAGCATTTT
CASSLKGGGQPQHF
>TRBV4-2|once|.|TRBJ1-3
TGTGCCAGCAGCACCGAAACGGAGATGAGCACCATATATTTT
CASSTETEMSTIYF
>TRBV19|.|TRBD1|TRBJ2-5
TGTGCCAGTAGTATACCCGGGACAGGGAAAGAGACCCAGTACTTC
CASSIPGTGKETQYF
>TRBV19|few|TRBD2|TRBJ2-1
TGTGCCAGTAGTCCTCTTAGTTTAGCTAGCGGGAGGAATGAGCAGTTCTTC
CASSPLSLASGRNEQFF
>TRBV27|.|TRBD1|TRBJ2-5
TGTGCCAGCAGTCAGTCCCTATACAGGGGGCGCGGTGTCAGAGAGACCCAGTACTTC
CASSQSLYRGRGVRETQYF
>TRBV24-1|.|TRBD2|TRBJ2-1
TGTGCCACCAGTGTCCCCAAAGCGGGAGCCCTCGAGGGTGAGCAGTTCTTC
CATSVPKAGALEGEQFF
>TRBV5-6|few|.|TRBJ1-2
TGTGCCAGCAGCTTGGAGGGGATTGGCTACACCTTC
CASSLEGIGYTF
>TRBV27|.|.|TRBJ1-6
TGTGCCAGCAGTTTAGGGGAGGCCTATAATTCACCCCTCCACTTT
CASSLGEAYNSPLHF
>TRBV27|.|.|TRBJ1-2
TGTGCCAGCAGTTTTTTACAGGGCGAGTCGACCTTC
CASSFLQGESTF
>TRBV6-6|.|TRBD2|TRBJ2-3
TGTGCCAGCAGTCCTCTAGCGGGGGGGGTATCGGATACGCAGTATTTT
CASSPLAGGVSDTQYF
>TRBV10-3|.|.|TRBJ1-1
TGTGCCATCAGTGAGAGAGAGGGGGTCACTGAAGCTTTCTTT
CAISEREGVTEAFF
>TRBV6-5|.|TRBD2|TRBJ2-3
TGTGCCAGCAGTAAGACTAGCGGGAGCGCAGATACGCAGTATTTT
CASSKTSGSADTQYF
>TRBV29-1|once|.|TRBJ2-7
TGCAGCGTTGAAGAAACCGGTAACGAGGACGAGCAGTACTTC
CSVEETGNEDEQYF
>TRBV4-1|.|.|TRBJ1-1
TGCGCCAGCAGCCAACCGCGGGAAGGGCCGAACACTGAAGCTTTCTTT
CASSQPREGPNTEAFF
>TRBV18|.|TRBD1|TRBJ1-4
TGTGCCAGCTCACCAGGACAGGGAACCAATGAAAAACTGTTTTTT
CASSPGQGTNEKLFF
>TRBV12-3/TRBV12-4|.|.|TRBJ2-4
TGTGCCAGCAGCCCCAGGCACGATCAGTACTTC
CASSPRHDQYF
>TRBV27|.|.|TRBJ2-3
TGTGCCAGCAGCCCGACGAGGGTACTCACAGATACGCAGTATTTT
CASSPTRVLTDTQYF
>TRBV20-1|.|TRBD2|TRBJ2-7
TGCAGTGCCGGGGGGTACGAGCAGTACTTC
CSAGGYEQYF
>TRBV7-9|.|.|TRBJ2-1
TGTGCCAGCAGCTTAGAGGTTCAGGGTAACGGGCAGTTCTTC
CASSLEVQGNGQFF
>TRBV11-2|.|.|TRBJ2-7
TGTGCCAGCAGCTTAGATTGGACACTTTCCTACGAGCAGTACTTC
CASSLDWTLSYEQYF
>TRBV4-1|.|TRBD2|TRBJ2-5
TGCGCCAGCAGCCAAGTCTTTGGGCTAGCGGGAAGACAAGAGACCCAGTACTTC
CASSQVFGLAGRQETQYF
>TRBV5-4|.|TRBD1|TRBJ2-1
TGTGCCAGCAGCCCGGGACAGGGTCCCTACAATGAGCAGTTCTTC
CASSPGQGPYNEQFF
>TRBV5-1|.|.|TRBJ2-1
TGCGCCAGCAGGAAACAGGGTACTAGCTCCTACAATGAGCAGTTCTTC
CASRKQGTSSYNEQFF
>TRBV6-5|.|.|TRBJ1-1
TGTGCCAGCAGTTCCGGGACTGAAGCTTTCTTT
CASSSGTEAFF
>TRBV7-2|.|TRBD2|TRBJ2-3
TGTGCCAGCAGCTTAGATCTAGCGGTCGACTTTACTAGCACAGATACGCAGTATTTT
CASSLDLAVDFTSTDTQYF
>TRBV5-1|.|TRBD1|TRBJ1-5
TGCGCCAGCAGCTCCGACAGGGGAGGACAGCCCCAGCATTTT
CASSSDRGGQPQHF
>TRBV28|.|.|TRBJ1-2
TGTGCCAGCAGTTTAAGGGGTCGGATTGATGGCTACACCTTC
CASSLRGRIDGYTF
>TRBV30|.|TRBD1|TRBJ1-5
TGTGCCTGGAAGGGTTTTTGGGACAGGGGAAATCAGCCCCAGCATTTT
CAWKGFWDRGNQPQHF
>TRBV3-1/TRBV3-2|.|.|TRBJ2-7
TGTGCCAGCAGCCAAGATCTACAGTCCTACGCGCAGTACTTC
CASSQDLQSYAQYF
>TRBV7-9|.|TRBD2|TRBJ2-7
TGTGCCAGCCGACACGAGAGCGGGGGGGATGTAAGAGAGCAGTACTTC
CASRHESGGDVREQYF
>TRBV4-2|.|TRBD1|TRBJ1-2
TGTGCCAGCAGCCCCGGGACGCGGGACAGGGGCGAGGGCTACACCTTC
CASSPGTRDRGEGYTF
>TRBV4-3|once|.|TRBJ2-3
TGCGCCAGCAGCCAAGTACGGGGATATACGCAGTATTTT
CASSQVRGYTQYF
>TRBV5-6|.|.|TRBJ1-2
TGTGCCAGCAGCTTGGCGGGGGGCTATGGCTACACCTTC
CASSLAGGYGYTF
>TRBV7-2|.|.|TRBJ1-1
TGTGCCAGCAGTGGTAGGGGAAGTGGGGTCGCTTTCTTT
CASSGRGSGVAFF
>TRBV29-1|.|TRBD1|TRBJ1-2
TGCAGCGTTGAGATGGCAGGGGGCCCCTATGGCTACACCTTC
CSVEMAGGPYGYTF
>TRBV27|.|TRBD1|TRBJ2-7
TGTGCCAGCAGGTTAAAACCGGGACAGGGTTACGAGCAGTACTTC
CASRLKPGQGYEQYF
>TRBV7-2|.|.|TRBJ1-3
TGTGCCAGCAGCGCGTGGTCTGGAAACACCATATATTTT
CASSAWSGNTIYF
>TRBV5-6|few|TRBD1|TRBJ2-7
TGTGCCAGCAGCCCGGGACAGGGAAGATACGAGCAGTACTTC
CASSPGQGRYEQYF
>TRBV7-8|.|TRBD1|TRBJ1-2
TGTGCCAGCAGCCCGGGGACAGAAACTTACACCTTC
CASSPGTETYTF
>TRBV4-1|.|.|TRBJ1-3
TGCGCCAGCAGCCAATTACATCGTGGAAACACCATATATTTT
CASSQLHRGNTIYF
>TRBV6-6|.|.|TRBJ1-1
TGTGCCAGCAGTTACGCGGGAACTGAAGCTTTCTTT
CASSYAGTEAFF
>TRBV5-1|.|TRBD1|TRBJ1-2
TGCGCCAGCAGCCCCTGGACAGGGGAAGGCTACACCTTC
CASSPWTGEGYTF
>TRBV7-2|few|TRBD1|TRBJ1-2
TGTGCCAGCAGCTCCGACAGGGTAGCTAACTATGGCTACACCTTC
CASSSDRVANYGYTF
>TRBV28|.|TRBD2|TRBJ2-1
TGTGCCAGCGGCGAGGTCGGGGGGATTATCGATGAGCAGTTCTTC
CASGEVGGIIDEQFF
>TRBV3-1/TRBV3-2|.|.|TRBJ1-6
TGTGCCAGCAGGCACGGTACTAATTCACCCCTCCACTTT
CASRHGTNSPLHF